These 18 T cell receptor beta chains came from one sample sequenced in a study of blood T cell repertoires in COVID-19. Assay used: immunoSEQ multiplex PCR; TCRdb lists only in-frame clones, some missing. The table has 250,000 to 350,000 clones, roughly 90% seen once. Material: peripheral blood. These receptor sequences come from a woman in her forties or fifties with active or convalescent COVID-19.

This chain links TRBV9 with TRBJ1-2, with TRBD1 identical over 11 bases. This CDR3 comprises 14 residues. The trim removed 4 bases at V and 4 bases at J, leaving 3 bases unmatched. Germline loops: CDR1 SGDLS, CDR2 YYNGEE. CDR3 loop: CASSPGTGGYGYTF. CDR3 nucleotide sequence: TGTGCCAGCAGCCCTGGGACAGGGGGCTATGGCTACACCTTC. The variable domain in full, completed from reference TRBV9 and TRBJ1-2, reads DSGVTQTPKHLITATGQRVTLRCSPRSGDLSVYWYQQSLDQGLQFLIQYYNGEERAKGNILERFSAQQFPDLHSELNLSSLELGDSALYFCASSPGTGGYGYTFGSGTRLTVV.

The chain carries TRBV28 and TRBJ2-1; D may be TRBD2 (6 bases). Between the trimmed V and J ends, which lost 7 bases and 7 bases, there was a span of 23 bases. CDR3 length equals 16 residues. Per germline, CDR1 MDHEN and CDR2 SYDVKM. The CDR3: CASTPRTGVGPNEQFF. CDR3 DNA sequence: TGTGCCAGCACCCCCCGAACGGGGGTAGGGCCAAATGAGCAGTTCTTC.

The chain's CDR3 is CASSVDSQTHYGYTF. DNA for the CDR3: TGTGCCAGCAGCGTCGACAGCCAGACCCACTATGGCTACACCTTC. The gene calls are TRBV7-2 and TRBJ1-2; TRBD1 might be the D (5 bases). The length of the CDR3 is 15 residues. Germline CDR1 SGHTA, CDR2 FQGNSA. The germline V and J ends were trimmed by 5 bases and 3 bases, with 16 bases remaining between them.

This clone was found a few times. This chain joins TRBV30 and TRBJ1-2; 7 bases agree with TRBD1. From germline, CDR1 is GTSNPN and CDR2 SVGIG (reference sequence). CDR3 size: 15 residues. The junction had 13 bases not matched to a gene; V was cut back by 5 bases and J by 4 bases. The CDR3 region has the DNA TGTGCCTGGCAGACAGGGACGGTGGTCGGCTATGGCTACACCTTC. It translates to CAWQTGTVVGYGYTF.

The chain carries TRBV6-2 or TRBV6-3 and TRBJ2-2; no clear D gene. V lost 1 base and J 6 bases, leaving 9 bases between the germline ends. CDR3 length: 14 residues. In germline, CDR1 is MNHEY, CDR2 SVGEGT. CDR3 coding DNA: TGTGCCAGCAGTTACTTGTTGTACTCCGGGGAGCTGTTTTTT. Residues: CASSYLLYSGELFF.

This clone was counted once. The gene calls are TRBV4-2 and TRBJ2-7; 7 bases are a match to TRBD1. The germline V gene has CDR1 LGHNA and CDR2 YNFKEQ. The CDR3 contains 15 residues. With V trimmed by 0 bases and J by 6 bases, 8 bases remained unmatched. The CDR3 reads CASSQEGRQGREQYF. The CDR3 DNA reads TGTGCCAGCAGCCAAGAAGGGAGACAGGGCCGCGAGCAGTACTTC.

This chain links TRBV10-3 with TRBJ2-7, with 11 nucleotides matching TRBD1. Germline CDR1 reads ENHRY; CDR2 reads SYGVKD. Trimming removed 0 bases from V and 6 bases from J; junction bases left unmatched: 1. The CDR3 is made up of 14 amino acids. The CDR3 here is CAISESGQGVEQYF. CDR3 in DNA: TGTGCCATCAGTGAGTCGGGACAGGGGGTCGAGCAGTACTTC.

The rearrangement links TRBV6-5 to TRBJ1-1, with TRBD1 matching over 10 bases. The CDR3 length is 15 residues. V lost 5 bases to trimming and J lost 5 bases; unmatched junction nucleotides: 8. Germline values: CDR1 MNHEY, CDR2 SVGAGI. CDR3 protein: CASSLQDRGRTEAFF. The CDR3 coding sequence is TGTGCCAGCAGTCTGCAAGACAGGGGGCGGACTGAAGCTTTCTTT.

As DNA, the CDR3 is TGTGCCAGCAGCTTAGCTGGCAGTCACACCTACGAGCAGTACTTC. Its translation is CASSLAGSHTYEQYF. This chain links TRBV7-2 with TRBJ2-7; D remains ambiguous. This CDR3 contains 15 residues. V was cut by 0 bases and J by 2 bases, with 11 bases left in between. Germline lookup yields CDR1 SGHTA and CDR2 FQGNSA.

The V and J genes are TRBV6-6 and TRBJ2-1; D is perhaps TRBD1 (5 bases). V was cut by 7 bases and J by 3 bases, with 13 bases left in between. CDR3 size: 14 residues. Germline values: CDR1 MNHNY, CDR2 SVGAGI (reference sequence). CDR3: CASNPQGDYNEQFF. CDR3 coding DNA: TGTGCCAGCAACCCGCAGGGCGACTACAATGAGCAGTTCTTC.

The chain recombines TRBV2 with TRBJ1-1; TRBD1 is a possible D gene (6 bases). The V end lost 6 bases, the J end lost 4 bases, and 12 bases lay between the germline ends. The CDR3 length is 13 residues. Looked up from germline, CDR1 is SNHLY and CDR2 is FYNNEI. The chain's CDR3 is CASRYRVRTEAFF. CDR3 bases: TGTGCCAGCAGGTACAGGGTCCGCACTGAAGCTTTCTTT.

The chain employs TRBV4-1 and TRBJ1-2, with 9 bases aligning to TRBD1. Germline loops: CDR1 MGHRA, CDR2 YSYEKL. The V gene end was trimmed by 0 bases and the J gene end by 8 bases; junction bases not matched to a gene: 7. There are 15 residues in the CDR3. CDR3 sequence (DNA): TGCGCCAGCAGCCAAGAACGGACAGGGGTTTGGGGCTACACCTTC. Translation gives CASSQERTGVWGYTF.

The chain carries TRBV5-6 and TRBJ2-7; no reliable D call. V was clipped by 0 bases and J by 6 bases, with 7 bases between them. There are 12 residues in the CDR3. Germline V gene lookup returns CDR1 SGHDT and CDR2 YYEEEE. The CDR3 reads CASSLVFGEQYF. In DNA form, the CDR3 reads TGTGCCAGCAGCTTGGTCTTCGGCGAGCAGTACTTC. Complete variable domain (other parts from reference TRBV5-6 and TRBJ2-7): DAGVTQSPTHLIKTRGQQVTLRCSPKSGHDTVSWYQQALGQGPQFIFQYYEEEERQRGNFPDRFSGHQFPNYSSELNVNALLLGDSALYLCASSLVFGEQYFGPGTRLTVT.

This clone has only one observation. V and J are TRBV7-9 and TRBJ2-1; 11 nucleotides align to TRBD2. J gave up 0 bases and V 5 bases, and 3 bases lay outside the gene matches. Germline assignment: CDR1 SEHNR and CDR2 FQNEAQ (reference sequence). The CDR3 loop spans 16 amino acids. The CDR3 protein is CASSTLAGASYNEQFF. CDR3 coding DNA: TGTGCCAGCAGCACACTAGCGGGAGCCTCCTACAATGAGCAGTTCTTC.

The J gene is TRBJ2-3, the V gene TRBV9, with a weak D call TRBD2 (6 bases). V was clipped by 4 bases and J by 3 bases, with 15 bases between them. This CDR3 is 15 amino acids long. Germline V lookup: CDR1 SGDLS, CDR2 YYNGEE. The CDR3 here is CASSPRLVGTDTQYF. The DNA for the CDR3 is TGTGCCAGCAGCCCGCGACTAGTCGGAACAGATACGCAGTATTTT.

This clone was found a few times. The V gene is TRBV6-5, the J gene TRBJ1-1; D is possibly TRBD1 (5 bases). The CDR3 length is 15 residues. Germline V gene lookup returns CDR1 MNHEY and CDR2 SVGAGI. Trimming cost V 5 bases and J 4 bases, with 17 bases left between them. The CDR3 DNA sequence: TGTGCCAGCAGTCCGCGGACAATTGGTGCCACTGAAGCTTTCTTT. As protein: CASSPRTIGATEAFF.

The genes are TRBV10-3 and TRBJ2-7, with TRBD1 as a possible D gene (6 bases). Trimming stripped 5 bases from V and 8 bases from J, with 10 bases between. Germline-derived CDR1 and CDR2 are ENHRY and SYGVKD. The length of the CDR3 is 11 residues. The CDR3 DNA is TGTGCCATCAGTAGTCAGGGGAAGCAGTACTTC. Its translation: CAISSQGKQYF.

With regard to this clone: This sample also contains other DNA sequences that code for the same CDR3. The chain combines TRBV12-3 or TRBV12-4 with TRBJ1-1; D remains ambiguous. The CDR3 runs 13 residues. Trimming took 3 bases from V and 1 from J, leaving 6 bases between them. The DNA for the CDR3 is TGTGCCAGCAGTTTCGGGAGGAACACTGAAGCTTTCTTT. This gives the protein CASSFGRNTEAFF.